This T cell receptor (beta chain) originates from a study of OX40 agonist ivuxolimab in advanced cancers. Study overall: Intravenous ivuxolimab was administered to patients every 2 weeks at 0.01 to 10 mg/kg.

Sequenced by immunoSEQ multiplex PCR; TCRdb stores in-frame clones only, minus some. The sample has about 58,000 clones, roughly four fifths seen once. Study observations and caveats: Mean expanded clone counts were higher in CD8+ than CD4+ T cells. There was clonal expansion of CD4+ and CD8+ blood T cells by week 6 at 0.1 to 3.0 mg/kg.

V dropped 3 bases and J dropped 4 bases, with 10 bases sitting between them. Looked up from germline, CDR1 is SGDLS and CDR2 is YYNGEE. The length of the CDR3 is 13 residues. This clone is judged medium-sized (0.01 to 0.1%). Antigen unknown. Sequencing was performed on CD4+ or CD8+ T cells sorted from blood, taken in a trial of the OX40 agonist ivuxolimab. This TCR was recovered from an adult with an advanced solid tumor such as melanoma, head and neck, liver or kidney cancer. The chain is built from TRBV9 and TRBJ1-1, with unresolved D. The CDR3 bases are TGTGCCAGCAGCGCCCTACCGGGCACTGAAGCTTTCTTT. As protein: CASSALPGTEAFF.